The 22 T cell receptor beta chains in this list originate from one sample, sequenced in a study of T cells in Graves' hyperthyroidism and ophthalmopathy. RNA transcripts were the template for amplifying TCR beta CDR3 regions. HTBI primers were used for first-round RT-PCR of the TCR CDR3. Each CDR3 protein is one row after TCRdb ran MiXCR on the multiplex PCR reads. This sample has a few hundred thousand distinct CDR3 sequences, with 35% to 50% found just once. Sequenced sample: peripheral blood or thyroid tissue (not recorded which). The receptors stem from an adult woman with Graves' disease, either hyperthyroidism or ophthalmopathy (not recorded which).

Many counts were recorded for this clonotype. The chain carries TRBV10-3 and TRBJ1-4; D is uncertain. The CDR3 extends over 16 amino acids. V lost 3 bases and J lost 0, with 11 bases in between. In germline, CDR1 is ENHRY, CDR2 SYGVKD. CDR3 nucleotide sequence: TGTGCCATCAGTGACCACGACGGCGCAACTAATGAAAAACTGTTTTTT. This codes for CAISDHDGATNEKLFF.

This sequence joins TRBV7-9 and TRBJ1-1; D might be TRBD1 (5 bases). The CDR3 has 11 residues. The V end was cut by 9 bases, the J end by 6 bases, with 11 bases between. CDR1 is SEHNR, CDR2 FQNEAQ, per germline (reference sequence). The CDR3, as DNA: TGTGCCAGGGGGGAAGGGGCTGAAGCTTTCTTT. Translation gives CARGEGAEAFF.

The J gene is TRBJ1-5, the V gene TRBV19, with a possible D match to TRBD1 (6 bases). V lost 5 bases and J lost 5, with 19 bases in between. CDR3 length: 16 residues. CDR1 LNHDA and CDR2 SQIVND come from the germline V gene (reference sequence). For the CDR3, the DNA is TGTGCCAGTAGTCAACTACGGACAGTATCGTATCAGCCCCAGCATTTT. As protein: CASSQLRTVSYQPQHF.

The chain uses TRBV5-1 and TRBJ2-5, with D unresolved. The J call is in doubt because the DNA end fits TRBJ2-7 better. Germline V lookup: CDR1 SGHRS, CDR2 YFSETQ. This CDR3 is built from 15 residues. CDR3 residues: CASSFAIDFTYEQYF. The CDR3 nucleotides read TGCGCCAGCAGCTTCGCGATCGACTTTACCTACGAGCAGTACTTC.

This clonotype occurred many times. This chain's CDR3 is CASSEAAGGGFNQPQHF. Here the CDR3 DNA reads TGTGCCAGCAGTGAAGCCGCCGGGGGCGGATTCAATCAGCCCCAGCATTTT. The chain carries TRBV6-1 and TRBJ1-5; possibly TRBD1 for D (6 bases). Looked up from germline, CDR1 is MNHNS and CDR2 is SASEGT. The CDR3 runs to 17 residues. The germline V and J ends were trimmed by 0 bases and 3 bases, with 15 bases remaining between them.

This clonotype occurred a few times. This sequence joins TRBV11-2 and TRBJ1-6; D remains ambiguous. Trimming removed 4 bases at V and 14 bases at J, with 15 bases between. The CDR3 has 13 amino acids. Germline CDR1 is SGHAT and CDR2 is FQNNGV. CDR3 residues: CASSYPGDDSLHF. CDR3 bases: TGTGCCAGCAGCTACCCAGGAGATGATTCCCTCCACTTT.

The table lists this clonotype with many counts. The chain joins TRBV12-3 or TRBV12-4 to TRBJ1-6; D is unresolved. The V and J ends lost 6 bases and 7 bases respectively, with 10 bases between them. The CDR3 consists of 13 residues. The CDR3: CASSTERNSPLHF. CDR3 nucleotides: TGTGCCAGCAGCACGGAGCGGAATTCACCCCTCCACTTT.

The chain is built from TRBV2 and TRBJ1-2, with 7 bases identical to TRBD1. V trimming: 9 bases; J trimming: 8 bases; junction bases outside the gene matches: 15. CDR1 and CDR2 (germline): SNHLY, FYNNEI. The CDR3 has 14 residues. The CDR3 protein is CARTSPRQGGGYTF. CDR3 in DNA: TGTGCCAGAACGTCCCCCCGCCAGGGGGGAGGCTACACCTTC.

Concerning this clonotype itself: This may stem from a read error, because a much larger clone lies one nucleotide away. The rearrangement joins TRBV7-1 to TRBJ1-4, with a possible D match to TRBD1 (5 bases). TRBV7-1 is an ORF, with its function uncertain. The CDR3 is 15 residues long. The germline V and J ends were trimmed by 2 bases and 5 bases, with 12 bases remaining between them. The CDR3 sequence is CASSSSRVTNEKLFF. The CDR3, as DNA: TGTGCCAGCAGCTCAAGCAGGGTAACAAATGAAAAACTGTTTTTT.

This clonotype was counted only a few times. The chain uses TRBV19 and TRBJ1-5; D possibly corresponds to TRBD1 (6 bases). V dropped 6 bases and J dropped 5 bases, with 14 bases sitting between them. Germline assignment: CDR1 LNHDA and CDR2 SQIVND (reference sequence). The CDR3 is made up of 14 amino acids. The CDR3 DNA reads TGTGCCAGTAGCCACAGGGAGGGGGATCAGCCCCAGCATTTT. It encodes CASSHREGDQPQHF.

This clonotype was found many times. The chain combines TRBV10-3 with TRBJ2-7; 7 positions agree with TRBD2. The length of the CDR3 is 12 residues. Trimming took 9 bases from V and 3 from J; bases not matched to a gene: 5. Looked up from germline, CDR1 is ENHRY and CDR2 is SYGVKD. The CDR3 bases are TGTGCCATAGGGCTAGCGGACTACGAGCAGTACTTC. Its translation is CAIGLADYEQYF.

The chain recombines TRBV29-1 with TRBJ1-2, with D uncertain. This CDR3 region has 15 residues. Trimming removed 4 bases from V and 2 bases from J, with 17 bases in between. Germline values: CDR1 SQVTM, CDR2 ANQGSEA. The CDR3 loop is CSVVAGWESNYGYTF. The CDR3 region has the DNA TGCAGCGTTGTAGCGGGATGGGAATCCAACTATGGCTACACCTTC.

The chain employs TRBV5-4 and TRBJ2-2, with 9 bases that match TRBD1. Germline V CDR1 and CDR2: SGHNT, YYREEE (reference sequence). This CDR3 is built from 17 residues. Trimming removed 4 bases from V and 1 base from J; junction bases left unmatched: 8. The CDR3 DNA reads as TGTGCCAGCAGCCCACCGGGACAGGGCCTGAACACCGGGGAGCTGTTTTTT. Translation: CASSPPGQGLNTGELFF.

The chain recombines TRBV7-9 with TRBJ1-4, with TRBD1 as a possible D gene (5 bases). Germline V gene data show CDR1 as SEHNR and CDR2 as FQNEAQ (reference sequence). The CDR3 contains 16 residues. V lost 5 bases, J lost 8 bases, and 21 bases lay in between. The CDR3 region has the DNA TGTGCCAGCAGCCCCCCTTCGGGGCAGGGACGAGAAAAACTGTTTTTT. It yields the protein CASSPPSGQGREKLFF.

In regard to this clonotype: A read error may be the cause here, since a much bigger clone is one base away. The V gene is TRBV5-1, the J gene TRBJ2-7; D uncertain. This CDR3 contains 12 residues. The germline V and J ends were trimmed by 2 bases and 9 bases, with 12 bases remaining between them. CDR1 is SGHRS, CDR2 YFSETQ, per germline. CDR3 nucleotides: TGCGCCAGCAGCTTTGACAACCACGGGCAGTACTTC. This encodes CASSFDNHGQYF.

The rearrangement uses TRBV25-1 and TRBJ1-5, with D maybe TRBD1 (5 bases). With 5 bases removed from V and 7 bases from J, the gap between germline ends came to 27 bases. CDR3 size: 18 residues. CDR1 is MGHDK, CDR2 SYGVNS, per germline. The CDR3 DNA sequence: TGTGCCAGCAGTTCCCCCTACATTTCAGGGATGCCTGGGCAGCCCCAGCATTTT. It yields the protein CASSSPYISGMPGQPQHF.

Worth noting for this clonotype: A much larger clonotype is one base distant, so this may be a read error. The V and J genes are TRBV11-1 and TRBJ1-4; a possible D gene is TRBD1 (5 bases). V lost 5 bases and J lost 5, with 9 bases in between. The CDR3 is 13 residues long. Germline V lookup: CDR1 SGHAT, CDR2 FQDESV (reference sequence). CDR3 protein: CASSPGINEKLFF. The CDR3 nucleotides read TGTGCCAGCAGCCCAGGGATAAATGAAAAACTGTTTTTT. The variable domain in full, with the rest retrieved from reference TRBV11-1 and TRBJ1-4, is EAEVAQSPRYKITEKSQAVAFWCDPISGHATLYWYRQILGQGPELLVQFQDESVVDDSQLPKDRFSAERLKGVDSTLKIQPAELGDSAMYLCASSPGINEKLFFGSGTQLSVL.

This clonotype was seen many times. V gene TRBV20-1 combines with J gene TRBJ1-1; D uncertain. V shed 5 bases and J shed 7 bases, with 11 bases lying between them. The germline V gene has CDR1 DFQATT and CDR2 SNEGSKA (reference sequence). The CDR3 loop spans 11 amino acids. In DNA, the CDR3 is TGCAGTGCTGCCCTACTTTATGAAGCTTTCTTT. Translated: CSAALLYEAFF.

J is TRBJ2-7 and V is TRBV7-2; 7 nucleotides match TRBD1. Germline CDR1 is SGHTA and CDR2 is FQGNSA. This CDR3 has 12 residues. Trimming took 4 bases from V and 5 from J; bases not matched to a gene: 2. The CDR3 reads CASSSQGDEQYF. The CDR3 DNA is TGTGCCAGCAGCTCCCAGGGGGACGAGCAGTACTTC.

This rearrangement joins TRBV4-1 to TRBJ2-2, with a possible D match to TRBD1 (5 bases). V shed 0 bases and J shed 6 bases, with 17 bases lying between them. The length of the CDR3 is 17 residues. CDR1 MGHRA and CDR2 YSYEKL come from the germline V gene. The CDR3 nucleotides read TGCGCCAGCAGCCAAGAGGGGCTACAGGTGGGGTCCGGGGAGCTGTTTTTT. Its translation: CASSQEGLQVGSGELFF.

As concerns this clonotype: At one boundary the junction diverges from the germline segment, which might be a read error. This chain connects TRBV6-2 or TRBV6-3 to TRBJ1-5; 8 nucleotides agree with TRBD1. The germline CDR1 and CDR2 sequences are MNHEY and SVGEGT. This CDR3 is built from 17 residues. In DNA, the CDR3 is TGTGCCGGCAGCAAGACAGGGGAACCATATAGCAATCAGCCCCAGCATTTT. Protein sequence: CAGSKTGEPYSNQPQHF.

The chain combines TRBV6-5 with TRBJ2-5; tentatively, D is TRBD2 (6 bases). The CDR3 is 16 amino acids. Germline CDR1 and CDR2: MNHEY and SVGAGI. Trimming stripped 6 bases from V and 0 bases from J, with 17 bases between. Here the CDR3 DNA reads TGTGCCAGCAGGCGCTATAGCGGACTCAACCAAGAGACCCAGTACTTC. Translation gives CASRRYSGLNQETQYF.